This entry lists 5 T cell receptor beta chains sequenced from one sample in a study of long-term antiretroviral therapy in people with HIV. They ran version v3.0 of the immunoSEQ assay at survey level. Data came from immunoSEQ multiplex PCR; TCRdb stores just in-frame clones and leaves some out. The data contain about 48,000 clones, 80% to 90% of them singletons. The sample was unsorted PBMCs, taken 0.8 years after starting antiretroviral therapy. These receptors came from a woman aged 18-29 years with HIV.

This chain connects TRBV19 to TRBJ2-1, with 9 nucleotides matching TRBD2. The CDR3 sequence is 14 residues long. The V segment lost 8 bases and the J segment 4 bases; nucleotides outside the gene matches: 6. Germline V gene data show CDR1 as LNHDA and CDR2 as SQIVND (reference sequence). The CDR3 coding sequence is TGTGCCAGTTGCCCTAGCGGGATTTACAATGAGCAGTTCTTC. As protein: CASCPSGIYNEQFF.

This chain joins TRBV6-5 and TRBJ2-2; no reliable D call. This CDR3 spans 13 amino acids. The germline CDR1 and CDR2 sequences are MNHEY and SVGAGI. The V end was cut by 6 bases, the J end by 4 bases, with 9 bases between. In DNA form, the CDR3 reads TGTGCCAGCAGGCCGCCGGGCACCGGGGAGCTGTTTTTT. Translation: CASRPPGTGELFF.

The chain combines TRBV9 with TRBJ2-5, with 9 positions matching TRBD1. V shed 2 bases, J shed 5 bases, and the junction held 16 bases outside the gene matches. The germline V gene has CDR1 SGDLS and CDR2 YYNGEE. This CDR3 has 18 residues. For the CDR3, the DNA is TGTGCCAGCAGCGTGTGGGGATCGGACAGGGGAGGATTGGAGACCCAGTACTTC. It specifies CASSVWGSDRGGLETQYF. Supplemented by reference TRBV9 and TRBJ2-5, the full variable domain reads DSGVTQTPKHLITATGQRVTLRCSPRSGDLSVYWYQQSLDQGLQFLIQYYNGEERAKGNILERFSAQQFPDLHSELNLSSLELGDSALYFCASSVWGSDRGGLETQYFGPGTRLLVL.

The chain has TRBV5-4 and TRBJ2-3; possibly TRBD2 for D (5 bases). In germline, CDR1 is SGHNT, CDR2 YYREEE (reference sequence). Trimming left V 1 base short and J 2 bases short, with 8 bases between. The CDR3 spans 14 residues. The CDR3 spells CASSLTRSTDTQYF. In DNA, the CDR3 is TGTGCCAGCAGCTTGACTAGATCCACAGATACGCAGTATTTT.

The V call is TRBV5-1, the J call TRBJ2-7, with 9 bases matching TRBD2. V trimming: 0 bases; J trimming: 3 bases; junction bases outside the gene matches: 10. The CDR3 covers 17 residues. CDR1 SGHRS and CDR2 YFSETQ come from the germline V gene. For the CDR3, the DNA is TGCGCCAGCAGCTTGGAAACTCTAGCGGGACAAGGCTACGAGCAGTACTTC. It specifies CASSLETLAGQGYEQYF.